The source of this T cell receptor beta chain is a study of blood T cell repertoires in COVID-19. Study information: The samples span acute and convalescent COVID-19 from the United States, Italy and Spain. The cDNA or gDNA used as material had been derived from T cells, B-cell-depleted T cells, or PBMCs.

The CDR3 covers 15 residues. Germline lookup yields CDR1 WNHNN and CDR2 SYGVQD (reference sequence). With 7 bases clipped from V and 5 bases from J, the junction kept 9 bases outside the gene matches. This clone was counted a single time. In the original analysis: Amplification of reference gene primers provided the estimated nucleated cell counts. Some clones are missing from TCRdb's copy, which holds only in-frame ones; the method was immunoSEQ multiplex PCR. From that table come the V and J calls and clone size; the DNA was used to work out D and trimming. The data hold 200,000 to 300,000 clones, with roughly 86% observed a single time. Seattle's cohort entered during active infection and was followed longitudinally.

V and J are TRBV10-1 and TRBJ1-4, with 8 bases matching TRBD1. Specimen: peripheral blood. The receptor's source is a woman older than 75 with COVID-19, enrolled during active disease. CDR3 sequence reads: CASTIPGQANEKLFF. The CDR3 DNA is TGCGCCAGCACTATCCCGGGACAGGCAAATGAAAAACTGTTTTTT.